These 13 T cell receptor beta chains were all obtained from the same sample, sequenced in a study of siplizumab effects on memory and regulatory T cells. Libraries were prepared by immunoSEQ multiplex PCR; TCRdb keeps only in-frame clonotypes and omits some of them. The sample records about 99,000 clones, 93% being singletons. Sequenced sample: Tregs sorted from blood. The receptors come from a human donor in good health.

The chain combines TRBV6-1 with TRBJ1-5; D is unresolved. Germline V lookup: CDR1 MNHNS, CDR2 SASEGT. Trimming pared 7 bases from V and 0 bases from J, leaving 7 bases between. This CDR3 is built from 13 residues. CDR3 region: CASNLISNQPQHF. The CDR3 bases are TGTGCCAGCAACCTGATTAGCAATCAGCCCCAGCATTTT.

This sequence joins TRBV6-5 and TRBJ2-3; possibly TRBD1 for D (5 bases). From germline, CDR1 is MNHEY and CDR2 SVGAGI. There are 15 residues in the CDR3. Deletions cut 0 bases from V and 4 bases from J, with 11 bases between. The CDR3 is CASSYSGRVADTQYF. CDR3 DNA: TGTGCCAGCAGTTACTCGGGCAGGGTGGCAGATACGCAGTATTTT.

The gene calls are TRBV2 and TRBJ1-5, with D unresolved. The CDR3 contains 13 residues. Trimming took off 4 bases at V and 4 bases at J, with 8 bases between the two ends. The germline gives CDR1 SNHLY, CDR2 FYNNEI. The CDR3 sequence: CASSGMGNQPQHF. For the CDR3, the DNA is TGTGCCAGCAGTGGGATGGGGAATCAGCCCCAGCATTTT.

V is TRBV18 and J is TRBJ2-1; TRBD2 matches at 13 bases. Trimming cost V 3 bases and J 0 bases; bases outside gene matches: 5. CDR1 and CDR2 (germline): KGHSH, LQKENI. The CDR3 sequence is 18 residues long. DNA for the CDR3: TGTGCCAGCTCACCCAGACTAGCGGGGGGCGGCTCCTACAATGAGCAGTTCTTC. Its translation: CASSPRLAGGGSYNEQFF. Together with reference TRBV18 and TRBJ2-1, the CDR3 gives the full variable domain: NAGVMQNPRHLVRRRGQEARLRCSPMKGHSHVYWYRQLPEEGLKFMVYLQKENIIDESGMPKERFSAEFPKEGPSILRIQQVVRGDSAAYFCASSPRLAGGGSYNEQFFGPGTRLTVL.

The V call is TRBV7-8, the J call TRBJ1-4; D may be TRBD1 (5 bases). Germline loops: CDR1 SGHVS, CDR2 FQNEAQ. The CDR3 is 17 amino acids. V was trimmed by 2 bases and J by 4 bases, leaving 17 bases between them. DNA for the CDR3: TGTGCCAGCAGCTTAAAGCCGGGGGGTTTAGTTAATGAAAAACTGTTTTTT. Protein: CASSLKPGGLVNEKLFF.

J is TRBJ1-1 and V is TRBV6-5, with D possibly being TRBD1 (5 bases). V gave up 4 bases and J gave up 4 bases, with 13 bases separating them. CDR3 length equals 14 residues. Looked up from germline, CDR1 is MNHEY and CDR2 is SVGAGI. Here the CDR3 reads CASSSSQGGTEAFF. CDR3 coding DNA: TGTGCCAGCAGTTCCTCGCAGGGCGGCACTGAAGCTTTCTTT.

Notes on this clone: This sample includes further DNA sequences coding for the same CDR3. This chain links TRBV6-5 with TRBJ2-3, with D possibly being TRBD2 (6 bases). The germline V and J ends were trimmed by 6 bases and 6 bases, with 7 bases remaining between them. CDR1 MNHEY and CDR2 SVGAGI come from the germline V gene. This CDR3 has 11 amino acids. The CDR3: CASRREDTQYF. CDR3 coding DNA: TGTGCCAGCAGACGGGAGGATACGCAGTATTTT.

V is TRBV29-1 and J is TRBJ2-1; maybe TRBD2 (7 bases). Germline V lookup: CDR1 SQVTM, CDR2 ANQGSEA. V dropped 4 bases and J dropped 7 bases, with 23 bases sitting between them. The CDR3 consists of 16 residues. CDR3 in amino acids: CSVGTSRGGYRNEQFF. As DNA, the CDR3 is TGCAGCGTTGGGACCTCGAGGGGGGGGTACAGAAATGAGCAGTTCTTC.

The V gene is TRBV2, the J gene TRBJ2-7; 7 nucleotides align to TRBD2. With 5 bases clipped from V and 3 bases from J, the junction kept 4 bases outside the gene matches. CDR1 is SNHLY and CDR2 is FYNNEI in the germline V gene. The CDR3 covers 13 residues. In nucleotides, the CDR3 is TGTGCCAGCAGTCCCCCGGGGGGCTACGAGCAGTACTTC. This translates into CASSPPGGYEQYF.

This clone was detected only once. The gene calls are TRBV19 and TRBJ2-1; D not certain. The CDR3 sequence is 15 residues long. The germline V gene has CDR1 LNHDA and CDR2 SQIVND (reference sequence). Trimming stripped 5 bases from V and 7 bases from J, with 18 bases between. CDR3 region: CASSGRLGGGNEQFF. CDR3 coding DNA: TGTGCCAGTAGTGGCCGTCTAGGTGGTGGTAATGAGCAGTTCTTC.

This chain connects TRBV21-1 to TRBJ1-2. TRBV21-1 counts as a pseudogene. The CDR3 is 18 residues long. CDR3: CASSKEGGYRASNYGYTF. The CDR3 DNA reads TGTGCCAGCAGCAAAGAGGGAGGGTACAGGGCGTCTAACTATGGCTACACCTTC.

The chain employs TRBV18 and TRBJ1-1; TRBD1 agrees at 10 bases. This CDR3 region has 17 residues. Looked up from germline, CDR1 is KGHSH and CDR2 is LQKENI. Trimming took 3 bases from V and 3 from J; bases not matched to a gene: 10. This CDR3 reads CASSPWDRGIRDTEAFF. CDR3 DNA sequence: TGTGCCAGCTCACCCTGGGACAGGGGAATCAGGGACACTGAAGCTTTCTTT.

V is TRBV6-6 and J is TRBJ2-4, with 7 positions matching TRBD1. Germline V gene lookup returns CDR1 MNHNY and CDR2 SVGAGI (reference sequence). The length of the CDR3 is 12 residues. Trimming cost V 6 bases and J 8 bases; bases outside gene matches: 4. The CDR3 nucleotides read TGTGCCAGCAGGCTCACAGGGGACATTCAGTACTTC. As protein: CASRLTGDIQYF.